The 22 T cell receptor beta chains below all came from one sample that was sequenced in a study of T cell responses to AZD1222 COVID-19 vaccine. Repertoires were generated with immunoSEQ multiplex PCR, while TCRdb's copy carries only in-frame clones and drops some. The sample consists of over 100,000 clones, around 87% of them appearing once. Sequencing used peripheral blood, obtained 28 days after the second AZD1222 dose. The receptor source for this set is an adult who received the AZD1222 COVID-19 vaccine.

This clone was recorded once. The rearrangement uses TRBV27 and TRBJ2-6, with TRBD1 matching over 8 bases. Germline CDR1 MNHEY, CDR2 SMNVEV (reference sequence). The CDR3 loop spans 17 amino acids. J gave up 0 bases and V 8 bases, and 9 bases lay outside the gene matches. The CDR3 region is CASGRQGTSSGANVLTF. CDR3 in DNA: TGTGCCAGCGGGAGACAGGGGACTTCCTCTGGGGCCAACGTCCTGACTTTC.

The V gene is TRBV5-6, the J gene TRBJ2-3; the D call may be TRBD1 or TRBD2 (5 bases each). The CDR3 runs to 14 residues. V was cut by 4 bases and J by 0 bases, with 9 bases left in between. Per the germline V gene, CDR1 is SGHDT and CDR2 is YYEEEE. The CDR3: CASSVGPSTDTQYF. CDR3 bases: TGTGCCAGCAGCGTGGGACCTAGCACAGATACGCAGTATTTT. Looking up the rest from reference TRBV5-6 and TRBJ2-3 gives the full variable domain: DAGVTQSPTHLIKTRGQQVTLRCSPKSGHDTVSWYQQALGQGPQFIFQYYEEEERQRGNFPDRFSGHQFPNYSSELNVNALLLGDSALYLCASSVGPSTDTQYFGPGTRLTVL.

V usage is TRBV28 and J usage is TRBJ2-3; TRBD2 aligns across 8 bases. V lost 3 bases and J lost 4; bases outside the gene matches: 3. The CDR3 is 14 residues long. Germline V gives CDR1 MDHEN, CDR2 SYDVKM. CDR3 sequence reads: CASSFIGGADTQYF. The CDR3 DNA reads TGTGCCAGCAGTTTTATCGGGGGGGCAGATACGCAGTATTTT.

This chain connects TRBV9 to TRBJ2-1; 8 nucleotides align to TRBD2. The length of the CDR3 is 15 residues. Unmatched junction bases numbered 2, after V lost 0 bases and J lost 3 bases. In germline, CDR1 is SGDLS, CDR2 YYNGEE. CDR3 nucleotide sequence: TGTGCCAGCAGCGTAGGGCGGGGGGACTACAATGAGCAGTTCTTC. It is translated as CASSVGRGDYNEQFF.

The genes are TRBV29-1 and TRBJ2-5; 9 positions match TRBD1. Germline V CDR1 and CDR2: SQVTM, ANQGSEA. There are 12 residues in the CDR3. Trimming took 6 bases from V and 2 from J; bases not matched to a gene: 1. CDR3 DNA: TGCAGCGTGGGACAGGGACAAGAGACCCAGTACTTC. The encoded protein is CSVGQGQETQYF.

V usage is TRBV11-1 and J usage is TRBJ1-1; D is possibly TRBD1 (6 bases). In germline, CDR1 is SGHAT, CDR2 FQDESV (reference sequence). The V and J ends lost 5 bases and 8 bases respectively, with 18 bases between them. The CDR3 covers 14 residues. The DNA for the CDR3 is TGTGCCAGCAGCCCTTGGACAGCCTCTACCGAAGCTTTCTTT. As protein: CASSPWTASTEAFF. Based on the CDR3 plus reference TRBV11-1 and TRBJ1-1, the full variable domain is EAEVAQSPRYKITEKSQAVAFWCDPISGHATLYWYRQILGQGPELLVQFQDESVVDDSQLPKDRFSAERLKGVDSTLKIQPAELGDSAMYLCASSPWTASTEAFFGQGTRLTVV.

This sequence joins TRBV19 and TRBJ1-1; D unresolved. The CDR3 runs 13 residues. With 4 bases removed from V and 0 bases from J, the gap between germline ends came to 6 bases. The V gene's germline CDR1 is LNHDA and CDR2 SQIVND (reference sequence). This CDR3 is CASSRAVNTEAFF. The CDR3 coding sequence is TGTGCCAGTAGTAGGGCGGTGAACACTGAAGCTTTCTTT.

The rearrangement joins TRBV6-5 to TRBJ2-5; weak D call: TRBD1 (6 bases). V was cut by 8 bases and J by 7 bases, with 17 bases left in between. The CDR3 length is 13 residues. Per the germline V gene, CDR1 is MNHEY and CDR2 is SVGAGI. CDR3: CASRQVLVGTQYF. The CDR3 nucleotides are TGTGCCAGCCGACAGGTACTAGTTGGGACCCAGTACTTC.

The chain links TRBV6-5 to TRBJ1-5, with 7 bases aligning to TRBD1. Germline loops: CDR1 MNHEY, CDR2 SVGAGI. This CDR3 is 14 amino acids long. Unmatched junction bases numbered 7, after V lost 8 bases and J lost 3 bases. The CDR3 is CASWGTEYNQPQHF. The CDR3 DNA sequence: TGTGCCAGCTGGGGGACAGAGTACAATCAGCCCCAGCATTTT.

The chain links TRBV19 to TRBJ1-1; TRBD1 aligns across 9 bases. Germline-derived CDR1 and CDR2 are LNHDA and SQIVND (reference sequence). The J segment lost 6 bases and the V segment lost 3 bases, leaving 5 bases of the junction unmatched. The CDR3 loop spans 14 amino acids. The CDR3 loop reads CASSIDRGSAEAFF. Here the CDR3 DNA reads TGTGCCAGTAGTATCGACAGGGGGAGCGCTGAAGCTTTCTTT.

J is TRBJ1-1 and V is TRBV25-1, with D perhaps matching TRBD1 (5 bases). The CDR3 covers 16 residues. Germline V gene data show CDR1 as MGHDK and CDR2 as SYGVNS. V lost 5 bases and J lost 7, with 23 bases in between. CDR3: CASSSKGRTPGGEAFF. The CDR3 DNA reads as TGTGCCAGCAGTTCCAAAGGGAGGACCCCGGGGGGTGAAGCTTTCTTT.

The V call is TRBV28, the J call TRBJ1-1; D uncertain. The ends were cut back, 4 bases at V and 0 bases at J, with 9 bases in the middle. Germline-derived CDR1 and CDR2 are MDHEN and SYDVKM. CDR3 length: 14 amino acids. The CDR3 DNA reads TGTGCCAGCAGTTGGTCCCGAATGAACACTGAAGCTTTCTTT. It specifies CASSWSRMNTEAFF.

The chain joins TRBV10-3 to TRBJ1-6; the D is unclear. CDR1 is ENHRY and CDR2 is SYGVKD in the germline V gene. This CDR3 has 15 amino acids. Trimming took off 6 bases at V and 7 bases at J, with 16 bases between the two ends. As DNA, the CDR3 is TGTGCCATCAGCACCGGACCTCCCGAGAATTCACCCCTCCACTTT. It is translated as CAISTGPPENSPLHF.

The J gene is TRBJ2-2, the V gene TRBV27; D might be TRBD1 (6 bases). V lost 6 bases to trimming and J lost 3 bases, with 11 bases between them. Germline assignment: CDR1 MNHEY and CDR2 SMNVEV (reference sequence). CDR3 length: 14 amino acids. The CDR3 sequence: CASRIQGYTGELFF. The CDR3 DNA reads as TGTGCCAGCAGGATCCAGGGGTACACCGGGGAGCTGTTTTTT.

The chain has TRBV7-2 and TRBJ1-4; weak D call: TRBD1 (6 bases). Germline V gene sequence: CDR1 SGHTA, CDR2 FQGNSA. The CDR3 runs to 13 residues. The V gene lost 0 bases and the J gene lost 12 bases, with 11 bases spanning the gap. The CDR3 sequence is CASSLALNRELFF. The CDR3, as DNA: TGTGCCAGCAGCTTAGCGCTTAACAGGGAACTGTTTTTT.

The sample holds a few counts of this clone. The chain uses TRBV2 and TRBJ2-7; 8 nucleotides align to TRBD1. V trimming: 6 bases; J trimming: 9 bases; junction bases outside the gene matches: 4. The germline V gene encodes CDR1 SNHLY and CDR2 FYNNEI. The CDR3 covers 11 residues. DNA for the CDR3: TGTGCCAGCAGCACCGGGACAGGGCAGTACTTC. It is translated as CASSTGTGQYF.

This chain's CDR3 is CASSQANAGTGNEKLFF. The CDR3 region has the DNA TGCGCCAGCAGCCAAGCCAACGCCGGGACAGGGAATGAAAAACTGTTTTTT. The chain combines TRBV4-1 with TRBJ1-4, with TRBD1 matching 9 bases. Trimming cost V 1 base and J 5 bases; bases outside gene matches: 8. CDR1 is MGHRA and CDR2 is YSYEKL in the germline V gene. The CDR3 consists of 17 residues.

In the case of this clone: Sequence at one end of the junction differs from germline and may be a read error. This chain joins TRBV7-9 and TRBJ2-7; possible D gene TRBD2, 6 bases. This CDR3 comprises 10 residues. Germline CDR1 SEHNR, CDR2 FQNEAQ (reference sequence). The CDR3 protein is CASSGGAEVF. The CDR3 coding sequence is TGTGCCAGCAGCGGAGGGGCCGAAGTCTTC.

The V and J genes are TRBV3-1 (or the pseudogene TRBV3-2) and TRBJ1-4; D is perhaps TRBD1 (6 bases). The germline V gene encodes CDR1 LGHDT and CDR2 YNNKEL (reference sequence). The CDR3 extends over 15 amino acids. Trimming took 1 base from V and 5 from J, leaving 11 bases between them. CDR3 coding DNA: TGTGCCAGCAGCCAAGTGCGGGGGCCAAATGAAAAACTGTTTTTT. It encodes CASSQVRGPNEKLFF.

This chain connects TRBV14 to TRBJ1-2; 11 nucleotides agree with TRBD1. Germline CDR1 SGHDN, CDR2 FVKESK. V shed 3 bases, J shed 4 bases, and the junction held 4 bases outside the gene matches. CDR3 length: 15 residues. CDR3 nucleotides: TGTGCCAGCAGCCACGAGGGACAGGGGGTCTATGGCTACACCTTC. It specifies CASSHEGQGVYGYTF.

V usage is TRBV11-2 and J usage is TRBJ1-4, with a tentative D call TRBD1 (6 bases). In germline, CDR1 is SGHAT, CDR2 FQNNGV. Deletions cut 3 bases from V and 8 bases from J, with 10 bases between. This CDR3 is 13 amino acids long. The chain's CDR3 is CASSFGGEEKLFF. DNA of the CDR3: TGTGCCAGCAGCTTCGGGGGCGAGGAAAAACTGTTTTTT.

This chain joins TRBV5-1 and TRBJ1-5; possible D gene TRBD1, 5 bases. This CDR3 comprises 15 residues. The germline V gene encodes CDR1 SGHRS and CDR2 YFSETQ. Between the trimmed V and J ends, which lost 4 bases and 2 bases, there was a span of 13 bases. The CDR3 region is CASSPTDQGNQPQHF. The CDR3 coding sequence is TGCGCCAGCAGCCCGACAGACCAGGGCAATCAGCCCCAGCATTTT.